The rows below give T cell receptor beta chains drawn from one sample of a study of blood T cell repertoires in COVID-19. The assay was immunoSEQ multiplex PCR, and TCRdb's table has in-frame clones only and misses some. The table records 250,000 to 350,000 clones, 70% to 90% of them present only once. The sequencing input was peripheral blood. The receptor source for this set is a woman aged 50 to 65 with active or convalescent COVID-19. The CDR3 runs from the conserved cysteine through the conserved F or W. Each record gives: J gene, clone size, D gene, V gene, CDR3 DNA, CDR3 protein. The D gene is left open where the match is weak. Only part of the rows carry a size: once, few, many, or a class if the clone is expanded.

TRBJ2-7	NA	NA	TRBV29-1	TGCAGCGCCCGACTAAGCTCCTACGAGCAGTACTTC	CSARLSSYEQYF
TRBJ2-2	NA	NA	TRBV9	TGTGCCAGCAGCGACGCAAACGTGGGCCTCCAGAACACCGGGGAGCTGTTTTTT	CASSDANVGLQNTGELFF
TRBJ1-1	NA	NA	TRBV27	TGTGCCAGCAGAAGTTCGGGAGCGGGTGAAGCTTTCTTT	CASRSSGAGEAFF
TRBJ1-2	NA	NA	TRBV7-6	TGTGCCAGCAGCTCAGGCCCGGGACTCGCAAAGGGAGGCTACACCTTC	CASSSGPGLAKGGYTF
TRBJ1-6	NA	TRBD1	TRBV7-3	TGTGCCAGCAGCTTAACGCTGCATCCGGGACAGTGGAATTCACCCCTCCACTTT	CASSLTLHPGQWNSPLHF
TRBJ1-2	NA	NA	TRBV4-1	TGCGCCAGCAGCCAAGACAAGGGGGGCTACACCTTC	CASSQDKGGYTF
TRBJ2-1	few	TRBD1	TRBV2	TGTGCCAGCAGTCCCGACAGGGGGCGTTACGGTGAGCAGTTCTTC	CASSPDRGRYGEQFF
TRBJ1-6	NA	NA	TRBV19	TGTGCCAGTAGTTCCCAGGGCTCTTCCTTGGGTTCACCCCTCCACTTT	CASSSQGSSLGSPLHF
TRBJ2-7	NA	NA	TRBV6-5	TGTGCCAGCAGTTATCAGGGGACCTACGAGCAGTACTTC	CASSYQGTYEQYF
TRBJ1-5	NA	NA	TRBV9	TGTGCCAGCAGCGTAGGGGGGGGCCCCAATCAGCCCCAGCATTTT	CASSVGGGPNQPQHF
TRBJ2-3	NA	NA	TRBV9	TGTGCCAGCAGCGCCCGACAGGATCCAGATACGCAGTATTTT	CASSARQDPDTQYF
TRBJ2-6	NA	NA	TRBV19	TGTGCCAGTAGTATAGGGTACAGGCCCTCTGGGGCCAACGTCCTGACTTTC	CASSIGYRPSGANVLTF
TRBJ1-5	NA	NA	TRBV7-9	TGTGCCAGCAGCTTGGTGGCAGGGGATCAGCCCCAGCATTTT	CASSLVAGDQPQHF
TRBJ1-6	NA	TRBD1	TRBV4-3	TGCGCCAGCAGCCAACACAGGGGCACTAATTCACCCCTCCACTTT	CASSQHRGTNSPLHF
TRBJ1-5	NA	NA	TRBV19	TGTGCCAGTAGTCTCCACCCCCCCCCAGGTGGAAGCAATCAGCCCCAGCATTTT	CASSLHPPPGGSNQPQHF
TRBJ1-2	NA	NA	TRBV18	TGTGCCAGCTCACCCTCGGGGGGCAGGGATGGCTACACCTTC	CASSPSGGRDGYTF
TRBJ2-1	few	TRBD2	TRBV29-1	TGCAGCGTACGAACAAGCGGGAAGCAGTTCTTC	CSVRTSGKQFF
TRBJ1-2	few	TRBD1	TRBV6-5	TGTGCCAGCAGCCTGGGACAGGGGCATGGCTACACCTTC	CASSLGQGHGYTF
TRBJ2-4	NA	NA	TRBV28	TGTGCCAGCAGTTTCGCGGGGACGAACATTCAGTACTTC	CASSFAGTNIQYF
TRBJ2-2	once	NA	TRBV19	TGTGCCAGTTTTAGAAGCGGGCACGGGGAGCTGTTTTTT	CASFRSGHGELFF
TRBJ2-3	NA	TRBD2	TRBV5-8	TGTGCCAGCAGCTTTTCGGGGGGGTTCCCCTACACAGATACGCAGTATTTT	CASSFSGGFPYTDTQYF
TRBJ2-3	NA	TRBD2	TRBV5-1	TGCGCCAGCACTGGGATGGGAGCGGGGGGGTCAGATACGCAGTATTTT	CASTGMGAGGSDTQYF
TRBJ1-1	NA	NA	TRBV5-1	TGCGCCAGCAGCTCGTTGACAGGTGTGGGTGAAGCTTTCTTT	CASSSLTGVGEAFF